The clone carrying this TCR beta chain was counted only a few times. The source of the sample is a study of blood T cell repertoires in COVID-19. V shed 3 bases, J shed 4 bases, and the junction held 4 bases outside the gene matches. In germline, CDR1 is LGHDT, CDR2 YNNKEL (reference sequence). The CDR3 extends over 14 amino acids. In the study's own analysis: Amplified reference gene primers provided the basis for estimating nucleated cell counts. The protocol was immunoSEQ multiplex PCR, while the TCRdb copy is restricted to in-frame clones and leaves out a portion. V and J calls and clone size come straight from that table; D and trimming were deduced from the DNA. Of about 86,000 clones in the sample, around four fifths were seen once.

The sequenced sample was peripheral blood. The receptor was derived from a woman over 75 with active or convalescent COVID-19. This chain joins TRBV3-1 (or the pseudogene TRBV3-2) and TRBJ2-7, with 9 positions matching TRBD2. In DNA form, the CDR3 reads TGTGCCAGCAGCCATAGCGGGAGCGGATACGAGCAGTACTTC. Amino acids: CASSHSGSGYEQYF.